Sequencing of this T cell receptor (beta chain) was carried out in a study of CD8 T cells in Susac syndrome. A quantity of 0.5 to 1 ug RNA underwent reverse transcription using random hexamers. The TCR beta CDR3 was amplified by immunoSEQ multiplex PCR across 54 Vbeta, 13 Jbeta. TCRdb itself ran the immunoSEQ multiplex PCR reads through MiXCR, one entry per CDR3 protein. The data hold approximately 160,000 distinct CDR3 sequences, with 90% to 95% observed a single time. The CDR3 is 13 residues long. The V segment lost 8 bases and the J segment 7 bases; nucleotides outside the gene matches: 9. CD8+ and CD4+ blood T cells underwent TCR beta sequencing.

The clonotype comes from a human donor in good health. The gene calls are TRBV12-3 or TRBV12-4 and TRBJ1-2, with 8 nucleotides matching TRBD1. Source material: CD4+ T cells from PBMCs. The chain's CDR3 is CASGPGGSSGYTF. The CDR3 bases are TGTGCCAGCGGGCCAGGGGGCTCTTCTGGCTACACCTTC.